This TCR beta chain was observed in a study of breast tumors, draining lymph nodes, adjacent tissues (dated by TCRdb to 2016 to 2018). For context, the study as a whole: Breast cancer patients provided tumor, adjacent nontumor tissue and axillary lymph nodes, and the study compared the TCR beta repertoires across these three sources. In human breast cancer, the study set out to evaluate how tumor, surrounding tissue and draining lymph node repertoires relate to one another and whether T cells may move between these sites.

For this clonotype: Its specific antigen is unknown. As the CDR3 is not closed by the conserved phenylalanine or tryptophan, this likely results from a read error.

The lymph node samples were taken from the axillary draining lymph nodes of breast cancer patients. CDR1 is given as SGHTA and CDR2 as FQGNSA, both from the germline V gene. The CDR3 region is 14 residues in length, termini included. Just CDR3 DNA is preserved here, 42 bases in frame from base 1. The germline ends are 17 bases apart after V is trimmed by 1 base and J by 11 bases. These reads were obtained on an Illumina HiSeq 2000. TCR beta chain libraries were generated by multiplex PCR amplification. High-throughput sequencing was used to analyze the amplified TCR beta chain products. The public reads were run again by TCRdb, first through fastp at Q25 and then through MiXCR, and only productive beta chains were kept. CDR3 protein duplicates are merged, each entry listing the most common genes and DNA. The sample table holds some 85,000 distinct CDR3 sequences, of which around 28% were seen once. The ten largest clones represent 8% to 9% of the sample.

General findings and caveats noted by the study authors: In luminal-like breast cancer, tumor and nontumor tissue repertoires resembled each other significantly more than in basal-like breast cancer. The conclusion that tumor T cells originate in lymph nodes was presented as consistent with a hypothesis rather than as directly demonstrated. Tumors showed preferential V and J gene usage, and their T-cell repertoire diversity fell below that of lymph nodes yet above that of nontumor tissue. The data were judged consistent with most tumor T cells deriving from the lymph node and then expanding within tumor tissue.

The sequence was collected from a female donor with breast cancer. Some clones in this sample may be carry-over from other donors' samples. The sequenced sample consisted of axillary lymph node tissue. The rearranged segments are TRBV7-2 and TRBJ2-5; the D gene assignment is perhaps TRBD1 or TRBD2, with each matching 6 bases. The nucleotide sequence is TGTGCCAGCAGCTTAGGTGCAGGGGCGGGGACTCAGTACATC. This encodes CASSLGAGAGTQYI.